This T cell receptor (beta chain) is drawn from a study of cytomegalovirus exposure and HLA in healthy donors. The PCR used 60 Vbeta and 13 Jbeta primers. Clones were read by immunoSEQ multiplex PCR, and TCRdb kept only the in-frame ones, dropping some. The repertoire holds 170,000 or so clones, with roughly 86% as singletons. The junction had 13 bases not matched to a gene; V was cut back by 8 bases and J by 4 bases. Germline V gene lookup returns CDR1 KGHSH and CDR2 LQKENI. This CDR3 has 16 residues. The clonotype originates from a girl between 5 and 17 years old in good health and CMV-seropositive. What was sequenced was PBMCs. This chain connects TRBV18 to TRBJ1-3, with 8 bases fitting TRBD1. CDR3 region: CASTRDRTSGGNTIYF. In nucleotides, the CDR3 is TGTGCCAGCACCCGGGACAGGACATCGGGAGGAAACACCATATATTTT.